The source of this T cell receptor (beta chain) is a study of T cells in women clearing cervical HPV infection. Study-level background: Case blood was drawn a median 149 days after lesion detection.

As regards this clone: The read terminates 3 residues before the CDR3 end, so the remaining end is supplied by the germline J gene.

Germline loops: CDR1 MNHEY, CDR2 SVGEGT. This CDR3 spans 15 amino acids. Assay used: immunoSEQ multiplex PCR; TCRdb lists only in-frame clones, some missing. This table lists fewer than 30,000 clones. The TCR was taken from a woman between 18 and 69 years old with a cervical HPV16 infection that either progressed to CIN3+ or cleared (not recorded which). The sample consisted of blood buffy coat. This chain uses TRBV6-2 or TRBV6-3 with TRBJ2-4, with TRBD2 as a possible D gene (5 bases). CDR3 bases read: TGTGCCAGCAGCGCCTCAGCCCGGGGAGAATATGGT. It is translated as CASSASARGEYG. The full-length CDR3 reads as CASSASARGEYGQYF.